One and the same sample provided the 26 T cell receptor beta chains below, sequenced in a study of blood T cell repertoires in COVID-19. Assay: immunoSEQ multiplex PCR; the TCRdb copy retains only in-frame clones and omits some. The sample lists roughly 250,000 clones, approximately 84% occurring once. Sequencing used PBMCs or T cells enriched from blood (not recorded which). Receptors originate from a woman aged 40 to 50 with acute COVID-19.

J is TRBJ2-3 and V is TRBV6-2 or TRBV6-3; 13 bases fit TRBD2. V shed 5 bases, J shed 6 bases, and the junction held 5 bases outside the gene matches. Germline V gene lookup returns CDR1 MNHEY and CDR2 SVGEGT. The length of the CDR3 is 15 residues. This chain's CDR3 is CASSGLAGDRDTQYF. The DNA for the CDR3 is TGTGCCAGCAGTGGACTAGCGGGAGATCGGGATACGCAGTATTTT.

The J gene is TRBJ2-7, the V gene TRBV4-1; a weak D match, TRBD2 (5 bases). This CDR3 comprises 15 residues. Germline lookup yields CDR1 MGHRA and CDR2 YSYEKL. V lost 1 base and J 3 bases, leaving 13 bases between the germline ends. In DNA form, the CDR3 reads TGCGCCAGCAGCCAAGTAGCGACATTGGTCTACGAGCAGTACTTC. The encoded protein is CASSQVATLVYEQYF.

The chain employs TRBV3-1 (or the pseudogene TRBV3-2) and TRBJ2-1; possible D gene TRBD2, 6 bases. The germline CDR1 and CDR2 sequences are LGHDT and YNNKEL (reference sequence). CDR3 length: 17 amino acids. Trimming pared 4 bases from V and 1 base from J, leaving 17 bases between. For the CDR3, the DNA is TGTGCCAGCAGCCTCCGCGGGGTGTCAGGGTCCTACAATGAGCAGTTCTTC. Its protein product is CASSLRGVSGSYNEQFF.

The CDR3 DNA is TGTGCCAGCAGTGAGATGCGACAGAGTGAAAAACTGTTTTTT. It yields the protein CASSEMRQSEKLFF. This chain connects TRBV6-1 to TRBJ1-4; perhaps TRBD1 as D (5 bases). Between the trimmed V and J ends, which lost 3 bases and 7 bases, there was a span of 12 bases. Germline loops: CDR1 MNHNS, CDR2 SASEGT. The CDR3 runs 14 residues.

The chain uses TRBV5-1 and TRBJ2-3, with a possible D match to TRBD1 (6 bases). In germline, CDR1 is SGHRS, CDR2 YFSETQ. The CDR3 is 14 residues long. Trimming pared 4 bases from V and 2 bases from J, leaving 11 bases between. The CDR3 reads CASSTGQITDTQYF. The CDR3 DNA reads as TGCGCCAGCAGCACAGGACAGATCACAGATACGCAGTATTTT.

This sequence joins TRBV19 and TRBJ1-6; D is uncertain. Germline CDR1 is LNHDA and CDR2 is SQIVND (reference sequence). V was trimmed by 9 bases and J by 5 bases, leaving 17 bases between them. The CDR3 is made up of 15 amino acids. The chain's CDR3 is CASSRTGGNNSPLHF. The CDR3 nucleotides read TGTGCCAGCTCAAGAACGGGAGGGAATAATTCACCCCTCCACTTT.

This rearrangement joins TRBV19 to TRBJ1-5, with D hard to call. Trimming removed 3 bases from V and 7 bases from J, with 16 bases in between. The V gene's germline CDR1 is LNHDA and CDR2 SQIVND (reference sequence). This CDR3 has 15 residues. CDR3 sequence: CASSIPAGVDQPQHF. DNA for the CDR3: TGTGCCAGTAGTATCCCAGCCGGGGTAGACCAGCCCCAGCATTTT.

The rearrangement uses TRBV4-1 and TRBJ2-7, with 9 bases that match TRBD1. V lost 4 bases to trimming and J lost 6 bases; unmatched junction nucleotides: 7. The CDR3 loop spans 14 amino acids. Germline values: CDR1 MGHRA, CDR2 YSYEKL. The CDR3 DNA sequence: TGCGCCAGCAGCCGGGACAGGGTTTCGGGCGAGCAGTACTTC. Translation: CASSRDRVSGEQYF.

This CDR3 reads CATSRDRHRGNSPLHF. The DNA for the CDR3 is TGTGCCACCAGCAGAGATCGGCACAGGGGGAATTCACCCCTCCACTTT. The gene calls are TRBV15 and TRBJ1-6, with TRBD1 matching 8 bases. Trimming at V came to 0 bases and at J to 7 bases, leaving 5 bases not matched to a gene. Germline CDR1 and CDR2: LNHNV and YYDKDF (reference sequence). This CDR3 has 16 residues.

This chain joins TRBV19 and TRBJ1-2, with TRBD1 matching 9 bases. Unmatched junction bases numbered 3, after V lost 4 bases and J lost 0 bases. CDR3 length equals 15 residues. Germline-derived CDR1 and CDR2 are LNHDA and SQIVND (reference sequence). CDR3 amino acids: CASSTDRGSNYGYTF. CDR3 coding DNA: TGTGCCAGTAGTACGGACAGGGGTTCTAACTATGGCTACACCTTC.

The chain recombines TRBV30 with TRBJ2-7, with 7 positions matching TRBD2. CDR3 length: 14 amino acids. V shed 0 bases, J shed 2 bases, and the junction held 4 bases outside the gene matches. From germline, CDR1 is GTSNPN and CDR2 SVGIG (reference sequence). The CDR3 bases are TGTGCCTGGAGTGTAGCGGGGTCTCCCTACGAGCAGTACTTC. Amino acids: CAWSVAGSPYEQYF.

This clone has a single count. The chain links TRBV21-1 to TRBJ2-7; the table's D call, TRBD1, was not checked against the DNA. TRBV21-1 is given as a pseudogene. This CDR3 region has 14 residues. For the CDR3, the DNA is TGTGCCAGCAATGGCAGGGGGTTAATCTACGAGCAGTACTTC. Amino acids: CASNGRGLIYEQYF.

A single count supports this clone. V is TRBV10-3 and J is TRBJ2-1, with D possibly TRBD2 on 6 matching bases. Trimming took off 0 bases at V and 4 bases at J, with 25 bases between the two ends. Germline loops: CDR1 ENHRY, CDR2 SYGVKD. The CDR3 consists of 20 residues. CDR3 DNA sequence: TGTGCCATCAGTGAGTCAAGTTCGGGTAGGATTGCGGGACCGTACAATGAGCAGTTCTTC. This gives the protein CAISESSSGRIAGPYNEQFF.

This clone has a single count. The chain carries TRBV7-8 and TRBJ2-1; 14 nucleotides line up with TRBD2. The CDR3 loop spans 16 amino acids. V lost 6 bases and J lost 6; bases outside the gene matches: 7. Germline assignment: CDR1 SGHVS and CDR2 FQNEAQ. The CDR3, as DNA: TGTGCCAGCAGACTCCACGGGACTAGCGGGAGCAATGAGCAGTTCTTC. This translates into CASRLHGTSGSNEQFF.

V is TRBV10-1 and J is TRBJ2-3; D is perhaps TRBD2 (5 bases). Germline CDR1 is WNHNN and CDR2 is SYGVQD (reference sequence). The V gene lost 6 bases and the J gene lost 7 bases, with 17 bases spanning the gap. The CDR3 length is 14 residues. CDR3 sequence reads: CASSGRRTPNTQYF. The CDR3 region has the DNA TGCGCCAGCAGCGGACGACGGACTCCAAATACGCAGTATTTT.

J is TRBJ2-7 and V is TRBV15; a possible D gene is TRBD2 (6 bases). This CDR3 is 13 amino acids long. V shed 2 bases and J shed 6 bases, with 11 bases lying between them. Germline CDR1 is LNHNV and CDR2 is YYDKDF (reference sequence). CDR3 DNA sequence: TGTGCCACCAGCAGACTTTGGGGAGGCGAGCAGTACTTC. Protein: CATSRLWGGEQYF.

The table lists this clone with a count of one. The gene calls are TRBV29-1 and TRBJ1-2, with 8 bases fitting TRBD1. The CDR3 is 11 residues long. The germline CDR1 and CDR2 sequences are SQVTM and ANQGSEA. The CDR3 is CRIAGQGVHTF. DNA of the CDR3: TGCAGGATAGCCGGACAGGGCGTTCACACCTTC.

CDR3 in DNA: TGCGCCAGCAGCTTAAGCACACAGGGAGTAGATACGCAGTATTTT. Translated, it gives CASSLSTQGVDTQYF. The chain employs TRBV5-1 and TRBJ2-3; tentative D call: TRBD1 (6 bases). The CDR3 totals 15 residues. V dropped 2 bases and J dropped 5 bases, with 15 bases sitting between them. CDR1 and CDR2 (germline): SGHRS, YFSETQ.

This clone occurred a few times. The V and J genes are TRBV11-3 and TRBJ1-4; possible D gene TRBD1, 5 bases. The CDR3 has 14 residues. The ends were cut back, 5 bases at V and 0 bases at J, with 7 bases in the middle. Germline lookup yields CDR1 SGHNT and CDR2 YENEEA. In DNA, the CDR3 is TGTGCCAGCAGCACGACAGCAACTAATGAAAAACTGTTTTTT. Amino acid sequence: CASSTTATNEKLFF.

The rearrangement links TRBV5-1 to TRBJ1-3; TRBD1 agrees at 11 bases. The CDR3 is 16 residues long. The V gene's germline CDR1 is SGHRS and CDR2 YFSETQ. V shed 2 bases and J 7 bases; nucleotides not matched to a gene: 8. CDR3 in DNA: TGCGCCAGCAGCTTCGGACAGGGGGCAAGGAGGAACACCATATATTTT. It specifies CASSFGQGARRNTIYF.

The rearrangement uses TRBV7-3 and TRBJ2-7; D might be TRBD1 (6 bases). Germline loops: CDR1 SGHTA, CDR2 FQGTGA. V was shortened by 5 bases and J by 2 bases, with 16 bases between the two germline ends. CDR3 length: 15 amino acids. The CDR3 spells CASSHEGVSPYEQYF. The CDR3, as DNA: TGTGCCAGCAGCCACGAGGGGGTCAGCCCCTACGAGCAGTACTTC.

This rearrangement joins TRBV7-9 to TRBJ1-6; D is unclear. Germline V gene data show CDR1 as SEHNR and CDR2 as FQNEAQ (reference sequence). The CDR3 loop spans 18 amino acids. Between the trimmed V and J ends, which lost 5 bases and 7 bases, there was a span of 24 bases. As DNA, the CDR3 is TGTGCCAGCAGCCCTAGAGGGCGGATCGGTGGTGGGAATTCACCCCTCCACTTT. Protein sequence: CASSPRGRIGGGNSPLHF.

The chain couples TRBV2 to TRBJ1-5; D is unclear. Germline values: CDR1 SNHLY, CDR2 FYNNEI. V lost 1 base to trimming and J lost 3 bases, with 13 bases between them. The CDR3 length is 16 residues. CDR3 amino acids: CASSEGGRRNNQPQHF. The CDR3 DNA is TGTGCCAGCAGTGAAGGTGGCAGGAGGAACAATCAGCCCCAGCATTTT.

The chain recombines TRBV27 with TRBJ2-3; 11 bases fit TRBD2. CDR3 length: 15 residues. Germline V gene sequence: CDR1 MNHEY, CDR2 SMNVEV (reference sequence). V shed 7 bases and J 2 bases; nucleotides not matched to a gene: 5. The CDR3 spells CASTRLAGNTDTQYF. DNA of the CDR3: TGTGCCAGCACCCGACTAGCGGGGAACACAGATACGCAGTATTTT.

This rearrangement joins TRBV30 to TRBJ2-3; 10 bases are a match to TRBD1. Per germline, CDR1 GTSNPN and CDR2 SVGIG (reference sequence). The V segment lost 5 bases and the J segment 4 bases; nucleotides outside the gene matches: 0. There are 12 residues in the CDR3. For the CDR3, the DNA is TGTGCCTGGGGGACAGGGGCAGATACGCAGTATTTT. Encoded protein: CAWGTGADTQYF.

The J gene is TRBJ2-7, the V gene TRBV11-3; 7 positions agree with TRBD1. V lost 4 bases and J lost 4; bases outside the gene matches: 10. The CDR3 runs 15 residues. From germline, CDR1 is SGHNT and CDR2 YENEEA. The DNA for the CDR3 is TGTGCCAGCAGCTCCTCCGGACAGGCGGGTTACGAGCAGTACTTC. Its translation is CASSSSGQAGYEQYF.